Sequencing of this TCR beta chain was carried out in a study of blood T cells in healthy people across ages. Then a second PCR, running about 6 to 12 cycles, was carried out with a sample-barcoded 5' primer and a J-beta primer mix. All cDNA molecules were each tagged by a template-switch adaptor with 12 random nucleotides. TCRdb re-called the 5' RACE reads with MiXCR, one entry per CDR3 protein. This table has 1.5 million to 2 million distinct CDR3 sequences, almost 35% appearing once. Healthy Caucasian individuals from Russia aged about 6 to 95 were enrolled as donors. The authors drew ten milliliters of peripheral blood from each donor. The amount of total RNA extracted per sample was at least 5 micrograms. Germline assignment: CDR1 MNHEY and CDR2 SMNVEV (reference sequence). The CDR3 totals 19 residues. After removal of 5 bases from V and 3 bases from J, the junction contained 12 bases not matched to a gene.

The sample consisted of blood. V and J are TRBV27 and TRBJ2-1, with 14 bases aligning to TRBD2. This TCR was sampled from a woman under 40 in good health. The CDR3, as DNA: TGTGCCAGCAGTACACAATCCCTCGGACTAGCGGGAGGCTACAATGAGCAGTTCTTC. It yields the protein CASSTQSLGLAGGYNEQFF.